Below, 30 T cell receptor beta chains from the same sample are listed, as sequenced in a study of T cell responses to AZD1222 COVID-19 vaccine. Sequencing was performed with immunoSEQ multiplex PCR; in TCRdb, only in-frame clones are kept and a portion is missing. The table shows 160,000 or so clones, with 70% to 90% occurring only once. The sequenced sample was peripheral blood, obtained on day 0 of AZD1222 vaccination. These receptors all stem from an adult in good health.

This clone has just one count. The rearrangement joins TRBV19 to TRBJ1-2, with D perhaps matching TRBD1 (6 bases). This CDR3 is 14 amino acids long. CDR1 LNHDA and CDR2 SQIVND come from the germline V gene (reference sequence). Trimming took 6 bases from V and 4 from J, leaving 15 bases between them. The CDR3 nucleotides are TGTGCCAGTAGACCGACAGGTTCGAGCTATGGCTACACCTTC. This sequence encodes CASRPTGSSYGYTF.

The chain employs TRBV6-1 and TRBJ2-7; D gene uncertain. Germline CDR1 reads MNHNS; CDR2 reads SASEGT. The V and J ends lost 3 bases and 1 base respectively, with 10 bases between them. This CDR3 comprises 14 residues. The CDR3 region has the DNA TGTGCCAGCAGTGACGGCTGGTATTCCTACGAGCAGTACGTC. This codes for CASSDGWYSYEQYV.

The V call is TRBV7-9, the J call TRBJ1-6; perhaps TRBD1 as D (5 bases). The germline gives CDR1 SEHNR, CDR2 FQNEAQ (reference sequence). The V gene lost 5 bases and the J gene lost 10 bases, with 21 bases spanning the gap. CDR3 length: 16 residues. CDR3 sequence: CASSTTLTGWGSPLHF. CDR3 coding DNA: TGTGCCAGCAGCACAACCCTCACCGGGTGGGGGTCACCCCTCCACTTT. The full variable domain, in which reference TRBV7-9 and TRBJ1-6 provide the parts outside the CDR3, is DTGVSQNPRHKITKRGQNVTFRCDPISEHNRLYWYRQTLGQGPEFLTYFQNEAQLEKSRLLSDRFSAERPKGSFSTLEIQRTEQGDSAMYLCASSTTLTGWGSPLHFGNGTRLTVT.

V gene TRBV19 combines with J gene TRBJ2-1; D remains unclear. Germline V CDR1 and CDR2: LNHDA, SQIVND (reference sequence). The CDR3 has 15 residues. V gave up 5 bases and J gave up 0 bases, with 11 bases separating them. The CDR3 reads CASSPAKGSYNEQFF. CDR3 coding DNA: TGTGCCAGTAGTCCGGCCAAGGGCTCCTACAATGAGCAGTTCTTC.

The CDR3 is CASSQDRVEDSGNTIYF. The CDR3 DNA sequence: TGTGCCAGCAGCCAAGACAGGGTGGAGGACTCTGGAAACACCATATATTTT. The chain links TRBV4-2 to TRBJ1-3; a weak D match, TRBD1 (5 bases). CDR1 is LGHNA, CDR2 YNFKEQ, per germline. CDR3 length: 17 residues. V lost 0 bases and J 0 bases, leaving 12 bases between the germline ends.

The CDR3 nucleotides read TGTGCCAGCAGCCAAGATCAGGGGGCGCGGTATGGCTACACCTTC. Translated, it gives CASSQDQGARYGYTF. This sequence joins TRBV3-1 (or the pseudogene TRBV3-2) and TRBJ1-2; the match to TRBD1 covers 8 bases. The CDR3 runs to 15 residues. The V gene end was trimmed by 0 bases and the J gene end by 5 bases; junction bases not matched to a gene: 5. The germline gives CDR1 LGHDT, CDR2 YNNKEL (reference sequence).

The chain carries TRBV5-8 and TRBJ2-3; 9 nucleotides match TRBD2. J lost 6 bases, V lost 5 bases, and 13 bases had no gene match. The germline gives CDR1 SGHTS, CDR2 YDEGEE. This CDR3 is built from 16 residues. Here the CDR3 reads CASSLRRGLARDTQYF. The CDR3 DNA sequence: TGTGCCAGCAGTCTCAGGAGGGGACTAGCACGGGATACGCAGTATTTT.

This clone was detected once. The chain joins TRBV5-1 to TRBJ2-1; unclear D gene. This CDR3 region has 12 residues. Germline V gene sequence: CDR1 SGHRS, CDR2 YFSETQ. Trimming cost V 2 bases and J 8 bases, with 8 bases left between them. Here the CDR3 DNA reads TGCGCCAGCAGCTTACAATTGGATGAGCAGTTCTTC. It is translated as CASSLQLDEQFF.

This chain links TRBV30 with TRBJ2-1, with 9 bases fitting TRBD2. This CDR3 is 14 amino acids long. CDR1 GTSNPN and CDR2 SVGIG come from the germline V gene (reference sequence). V lost 4 bases and J lost 7; bases outside the gene matches: 8. This CDR3 is CAWMGLAGRNEQFF. CDR3 DNA: TGTGCCTGGATGGGGCTAGCGGGACGGAATGAGCAGTTCTTC.

The chain combines TRBV15 with TRBJ1-2; tentative D call: TRBD1 (5 bases). The germline gives CDR1 LNHNV, CDR2 YYDKDF (reference sequence). Trimming left V 0 bases short and J 2 bases short, with 16 bases between. The CDR3 runs 17 residues. CDR3 nucleotide sequence: TGTGCCACCAGCAGAGATATAGGGACGGGCTCCAACTATGGCTACACCTTC. Amino acids: CATSRDIGTGSNYGYTF.

The rearrangement links TRBV10-2 to TRBJ1-5; 9 nucleotides line up with TRBD1. V gave up 6 bases and J gave up 5 bases; unmatched junction bases: 14. The length of the CDR3 is 17 residues. Germline V gives CDR1 WSHSY, CDR2 SAAADI. The CDR3 loop reads CASSVGQGPLPYQPQHF. For the CDR3, the DNA is TGCGCCAGCAGCGTTGGACAGGGGCCCCTACCTTATCAGCCCCAGCATTTT.

The chain combines TRBV7-3 with TRBJ1-1, with unresolved D. Trimming removed 0 bases at V and 1 base at J, with 18 bases between. Germline-derived CDR1 and CDR2 are SGHTA and FQGTGA. The CDR3 covers 18 residues. The DNA for the CDR3 is TGTGCCAGCAGCTTAACGGCGCTGTGGAGGGATACGAACACTGAAGCTTTCTTT. Its translation is CASSLTALWRDTNTEAFF.

J is TRBJ1-1 and V is TRBV19, with D tentatively TRBD1 (6 bases). In germline, CDR1 is LNHDA, CDR2 SQIVND (reference sequence). The CDR3 extends over 13 amino acids. V was shortened by 6 bases and J by 4 bases, with 12 bases between the two germline ends. DNA of the CDR3: TGTGCCAGTAGAAAGGGGGGGAGCACTGAAGCTTTCTTT. It encodes CASRKGGSTEAFF. Together with reference TRBV19 and TRBJ1-1, the CDR3 gives the full variable domain: DGGITQSPKYLFRKEGQNVTLSCEQNLNHDAMYWYRQDPGQGLRLIYYSQIVNDFQKGDIAEGYSVSREKKESFPLTVTSAQKNPTAFYLCASRKGGSTEAFFGQGTRLTVV.

This clone was observed a few times. This chain joins TRBV5-1 and TRBJ2-2; D is unresolved. Germline V gene sequence: CDR1 SGHRS, CDR2 YFSETQ. Trimming stripped 0 bases from V and 1 base from J, with 1 base between. There are 13 residues in the CDR3. The CDR3 region has the DNA TGCGCCAGCAGCTTGGGGAACACCGGGGAGCTGTTTTTT. Translation gives CASSLGNTGELFF.

The CDR3 loop reads CASSPAFNEQFF. Written as DNA, the CDR3 is TGTGCCAGCAGCCCCGCTTTCAATGAGCAGTTCTTC. The rearrangement uses TRBV13 and TRBJ2-1; D gene uncertain. Trimming shortened V by 5 bases and J by 6 bases, and 8 bases separated the two germline ends. From germline, CDR1 is PRHDT and CDR2 FYEKMQ (reference sequence). This CDR3 is built from 12 residues.

This clone was recorded only once. CDR3 sequence reads: CASSTRTQWGNQPQHF. The CDR3, as DNA: TGTGCCAGTAGTACCAGGACTCAATGGGGCAATCAGCCCCAGCATTTT. The chain uses TRBV19 and TRBJ1-5, with D unresolved. With 4 bases removed from V and 2 bases from J, the gap between germline ends came to 15 bases. Germline loops: CDR1 LNHDA, CDR2 SQIVND (reference sequence). CDR3 length: 16 amino acids.

The count of this clone is one. V is TRBV27 and J is TRBJ1-2; a weak D match, TRBD1 (5 bases). Germline V CDR1 and CDR2: MNHEY, SMNVEV (reference sequence). Trimming stripped 4 bases from V and 3 bases from J, with 9 bases between. This CDR3 has 13 residues. The CDR3 DNA reads TGTGCCAGCAGTTGGGGGGGTGACTATGGCTACACCTTC. The encoded protein is CASSWGGDYGYTF.

This chain connects TRBV24-1 to TRBJ2-5, with D perhaps given as TRBD1 or TRBD2 (5 bases each). There are 13 residues in the CDR3. V was trimmed by 4 bases and J by 7 bases, leaving 12 bases between them. Germline assignment: CDR1 KGHDR and CDR2 SFDVKD. The CDR3 region has the DNA TGTGCCACCAGTGACCCCGGTGGGGGGACCCAGTACTTC. Encoded protein: CATSDPGGGTQYF.

This chain links TRBV19 with TRBJ1-2; D might be TRBD1 (6 bases). V was cut by 5 bases and J by 8 bases, with 15 bases left in between. The CDR3 covers 13 residues. CDR1 and CDR2 (germline): LNHDA, SQIVND (reference sequence). DNA for the CDR3: TGTGCCAGTAGTCACAGGGCCCAAGGGGGCTACACCTTC. Residues: CASSHRAQGGYTF. Variable domain in full (rest from reference TRBV19 and TRBJ1-2): DGGITQSPKYLFRKEGQNVTLSCEQNLNHDAMYWYRQDPGQGLRLIYYSQIVNDFQKGDIAEGYSVSREKKESFPLTVTSAQKNPTAFYLCASSHRAQGGYTFGSGTRLTVV.

This clone is a singleton in its sample. The rearrangement joins TRBV18 to TRBJ1-1; the match to TRBD1 covers 8 bases. Germline lookup yields CDR1 KGHSH and CDR2 LQKENI. Trimming took 1 base from V and 1 from J; bases not matched to a gene: 5. CDR3 length equals 16 residues. CDR3 DNA: TGTGCCAGCTCACCACTACCCCAGGGGGCGAACACTGAAGCTTTCTTT. Translation: CASSPLPQGANTEAFF.

This sequence joins TRBV19 and TRBJ1-4, with D possibly TRBD1 on 6 matching bases. V gave up 5 bases and J gave up 0 bases, with 13 bases separating them. The CDR3 sequence is 16 residues long. CDR1 is LNHDA, CDR2 SQIVND, per germline (reference sequence). Written as DNA, the CDR3 is TGTGCCAGTAGTCTTAGACAGGCGGCAACTAATGAAAAACTGTTTTTT. It yields the protein CASSLRQAATNEKLFF.

This chain connects TRBV30 to TRBJ1-2; 8 bases line up with TRBD1. Germline-derived CDR1 and CDR2 are GTSNPN and SVGIG (reference sequence). Germline trimming cut 4 bases from V and 1 base from J; bases unmatched to any gene: 11. This CDR3 has 16 residues. Here the CDR3 DNA reads TGTGCCTGGACCACCCTCCGCAGGGGGCATAACTATGGCTACACCTTC. Its translation: CAWTTLRRGHNYGYTF.

The J gene is TRBJ1-1, the V gene TRBV6-2 or TRBV6-3, with D maybe TRBD1 (6 bases). CDR1 is MNHEY and CDR2 is SVGEGT in the germline V gene. V was pared by 6 bases and J by 6 bases, with 23 bases between. The CDR3 length is 16 residues. The DNA of the CDR3 is TGTGCCAGCAGCCTCGACCGTCGGGGGGCGCGGGCTGAAGCTTTCTTT. Its translation is CASSLDRRGARAEAFF.

Points on this clone: The sample holds other DNA sequences that translate to the same CDR3. The chain employs TRBV10-3 and TRBJ1-1, with 7 bases that match TRBD1. Germline CDR1 is ENHRY and CDR2 is SYGVKD. V dropped 6 bases and J dropped 1; count of bases not matched to a gene: 2. The CDR3 covers 13 residues. This CDR3 is CAIRGQENTEAFF. In DNA form, the CDR3 reads TGTGCCATCAGAGGACAGGAGAACACTGAAGCTTTCTTT.

The chain carries TRBV5-1 and TRBJ1-1; TRBD1 is a possible D gene (6 bases). This CDR3 region has 15 residues. Deletions cut 4 bases from V and 0 bases from J, with 13 bases between. Germline values: CDR1 SGHRS, CDR2 YFSETQ. For the CDR3, the DNA is TGCGCCAGCAGCGAAGGACAGTTCATGAACACTGAAGCTTTCTTT. This codes for CASSEGQFMNTEAFF.

In this sample, this clone turned up once. The V gene is TRBV27, the J gene TRBJ1-4, with 8 bases fitting TRBD1. Germline CDR1 MNHEY, CDR2 SMNVEV (reference sequence). The V and J ends lost 5 bases and 5 bases, in that order; junction bases with no gene match: 10. This CDR3 has 16 amino acids. The CDR3 spells CASSPIDRGGNEKLFF. The CDR3 DNA reads as TGTGCCAGCAGTCCGATTGACAGGGGTGGAAATGAAAAACTGTTTTTT.

The rearrangement joins TRBV9 to TRBJ2-7; 8 bases line up with TRBD2. The germline V gene has CDR1 SGDLS and CDR2 YYNGEE. The CDR3 sequence is 15 residues long. With 2 bases clipped from V and 2 bases from J, the junction kept 6 bases outside the gene matches. Here the CDR3 DNA reads TGTGCCAGCAGCGTCGCTCCGGGAGGGCCCTACGAGCAGTACTTC. It codes for CASSVAPGGPYEQYF.

In DNA form, the CDR3 reads TGTGCCAGCACCCTGGGGCAGGGGAGGGACACTGAAGCTTTCTTT. This codes for CASTLGQGRDTEAFF. V gene TRBV9 combines with J gene TRBJ1-1, with D perhaps matching TRBD1 (6 bases). V shed 6 bases and J shed 3 bases, with 18 bases lying between them. CDR1 is SGDLS, CDR2 YYNGEE, per germline. This CDR3 has 15 residues.

This clone was observed a single time. The chain has TRBV6-2 or TRBV6-3 and TRBJ2-5; 8 bases line up with TRBD1. The CDR3 is 15 amino acids. J lost 4 bases, V lost 6 bases, and 10 bases had no gene match. Per the germline V gene, CDR1 is MNHEY and CDR2 is SVGEGT. The CDR3: CASSLAGGAGETQYF. CDR3 in DNA: TGTGCCAGCAGCCTGGCAGGGGGCGCAGGAGAGACCCAGTACTTC.

This rearrangement joins TRBV2 to TRBJ2-7; 8 bases are shared with TRBD2. Germline lookup yields CDR1 SNHLY and CDR2 FYNNEI. The CDR3 length is 15 residues. V trimming: 8 bases; J trimming: 3 bases; junction bases outside the gene matches: 12. The CDR3: CASSPGGGAGYEQYV. In DNA form, the CDR3 reads TGTGCCAGCTCACCGGGGGGGGGCGCAGGCTACGAGCAGTACGTC.